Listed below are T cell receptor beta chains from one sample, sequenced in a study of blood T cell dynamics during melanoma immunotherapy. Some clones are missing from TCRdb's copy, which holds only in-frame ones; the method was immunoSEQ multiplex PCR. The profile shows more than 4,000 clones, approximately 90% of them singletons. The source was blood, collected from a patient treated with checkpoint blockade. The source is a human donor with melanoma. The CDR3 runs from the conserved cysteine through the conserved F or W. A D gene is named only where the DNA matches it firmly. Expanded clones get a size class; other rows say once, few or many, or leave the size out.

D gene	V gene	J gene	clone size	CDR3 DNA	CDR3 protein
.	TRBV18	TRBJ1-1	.	TGTGCCAGCTCACCGGAGAGACAGTTTGAAGCTTTCTTT	CASSPERQFEAFF
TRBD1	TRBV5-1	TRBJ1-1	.	TGCGCCAGCAGCCTGGGACAGGGCTTTAACACTGAAGCTTTCTTT	CASSLGQGFNTEAFF
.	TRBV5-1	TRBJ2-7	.	TGCGCCAGCAGCTTTAAAAATGGACAGCAGAACTACGAGCAGTACTTC	CASSFKNGQQNYEQYF
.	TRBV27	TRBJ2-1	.	TGTGCCAGCGGAAGGGTCCCGCCGGGGGAGCAGTTCTTC	CASGRVPPGEQFF
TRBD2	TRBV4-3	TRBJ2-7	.	TGCGCCAGCAGCAACGATCTAGCGGGAGGCTCCTACGAGCAGTACTTC	CASSNDLAGGSYEQYF
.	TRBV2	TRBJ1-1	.	TGTGCCAACCGTCAGAGGGCACTTAATGAAGCTTTCTTT	CANRQRALNEAFF
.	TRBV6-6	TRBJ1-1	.	TGTGCCAGCAGTTACCCACAGGGAAGCACTGAAGCTTTCTTT	CASSYPQGSTEAFF
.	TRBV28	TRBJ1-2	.	TGTGCCAGCAGTTTAGGGGGGGGCTATGGCTACACCTTC	CASSLGGGYGYTF
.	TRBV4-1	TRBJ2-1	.	TGCGCCAGCAGCTACTACAATGAGCAGTTCTTC	CASSYYNEQFF
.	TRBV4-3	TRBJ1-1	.	TGCGCCAGCAGCCAGATTCGGAACACTGAAGCTTTCTTT	CASSQIRNTEAFF
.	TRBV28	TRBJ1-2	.	TGTGCCAGCAGTTTGAGCTATGGCTACACCTTC	CASSLSYGYTF
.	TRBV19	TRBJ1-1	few	TGTGCCAGTAGTACGCAGGGATTGAGCACTGAAGCTTTCTTT	CASSTQGLSTEAFF
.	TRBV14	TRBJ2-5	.	TGTGCCAGCAGCCAATCCGAAGGAGGGTCAGAGACCCAGTACTTC	CASSQSEGGSETQYF
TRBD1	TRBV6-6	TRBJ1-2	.	TGTGCCAGCAGTTATGGGACAGGGGCCTATGGCTACACCTTC	CASSYGTGAYGYTF
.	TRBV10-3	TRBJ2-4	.	TGTGCCATCAGTGATGACAGGTGGGGAGGGGACATTCAGTACTTC	CAISDDRWGGDIQYF
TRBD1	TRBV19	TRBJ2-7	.	TGTGCCAGTAGTCCCAGGGGACAGTTAGGGTACGAGCAGTACTTC	CASSPRGQLGYEQYF
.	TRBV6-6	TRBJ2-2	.	TGTGCCAGCAGCCTACTTCGAACCGGGGAGCTGTTTTTT	CASSLLRTGELFF
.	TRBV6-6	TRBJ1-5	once	TGTGCCAGCAGACAGGGAGAGGACAGCAATCAGCCCCAGCATTTT	CASRQGEDSNQPQHF
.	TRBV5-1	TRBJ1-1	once	TGCGCCAGCAGCTTGGTTGGGGGGAACACTGAAGCTTTCTTT	CASSLVGGNTEAFF
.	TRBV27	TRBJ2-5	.	TGTGCCAGCAGTTTCGAGGGGGTCCGCCAAGAGACCCAGTACTTC	CASSFEGVRQETQYF
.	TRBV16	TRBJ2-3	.	TGTGCCAGCAGCCAACCGCTCCTTGCGGGTTCCAATACGCAGTATTTT	CASSQPLLAGSNTQYF
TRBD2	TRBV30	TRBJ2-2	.	TGTGCCTGGAGTCGCACCTTTGGGACTAGCGGGGGGGCGAAAGCCGGGGAGCTGTTTTTT	CAWSRTFGTSGGAKAGELFF